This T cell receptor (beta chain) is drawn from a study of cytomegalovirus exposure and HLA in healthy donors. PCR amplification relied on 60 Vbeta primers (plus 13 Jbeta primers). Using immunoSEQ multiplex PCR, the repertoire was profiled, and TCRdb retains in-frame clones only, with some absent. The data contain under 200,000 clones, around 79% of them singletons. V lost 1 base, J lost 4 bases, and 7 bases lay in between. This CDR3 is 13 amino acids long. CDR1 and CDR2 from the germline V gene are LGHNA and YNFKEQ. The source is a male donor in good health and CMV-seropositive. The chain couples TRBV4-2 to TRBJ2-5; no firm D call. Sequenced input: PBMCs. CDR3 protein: CASSQGTGETQYF. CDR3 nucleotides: TGTGCCAGCAGCCAAGGTACGGGAGAGACCCAGTACTTC.